The rows below give T cell receptor beta chains drawn from one sample of a study of spatial heterogeneity in lung cancer. MiXCR was run by TCRdb on the 5' RACE reads, yielding one entry per CDR3 protein. The sample has approximately 49,000 distinct CDR3 sequences, less than 5.5% seen once. This specimen was PBMCs, taken at surgery. The receptors here all came from a male donor with early-stage non-small cell lung cancer. Each CDR3 is given with its conserved first and last residue. Each record gives: D gene, J gene, CDR3 length, clone size, V gene, CDR3 DNA, CDR3 protein. The D gene is left open where the match is weak. A row's size may be missing; if present it is once, few, many or a size class.

d_gene: -
j_gene: TRBJ2-1
len: 13
abundance: many
v_gene: TRBV20-1
CDR3nt: TGCAGTGGTGGGGGGTCCTCCTACAATGAGCAGTTCTTC
CDR3aa: CSGGGSSYNEQFF

d_gene: -
j_gene: TRBJ2-4
len: 12
abundance: many
v_gene: TRBV25-1
CDR3nt: TGTGCCATCCAACCCCCTTGGGGAAGCCTCTACTTC
CDR3aa: CAIQPPWGSLYF

d_gene: TRBD1
j_gene: TRBJ2-7
len: 13
abundance: many
v_gene: TRBV5-1
CDR3nt: TGCGCCAGCAGCTTAGGGACAGGGGGTGAGCAGTACTTC
CDR3aa: CASSLGTGGEQYF

d_gene: -
j_gene: TRBJ1-1
len: 13
abundance: few
v_gene: TRBV7-6
CDR3nt: TGTGCCAGCAGCTTAGTCCCACGCTCTGAAGCTTTCTTT
CDR3aa: CASSLVPRSEAFF

d_gene: TRBD1
j_gene: TRBJ2-7
len: 16
abundance: few
v_gene: TRBV10-3
CDR3nt: TGTGCCATCAGTGGGACGGGACAGGGGGTAACCTACGAGCAGTACTTC
CDR3aa: CAISGTGQGVTYEQYF

d_gene: TRBD2
j_gene: TRBJ2-5
len: 15
abundance: many
v_gene: TRBV20-1
CDR3nt: TGCAGTGCTATAAAACTAGCGGGAGAATCGGAGACCCAGTACTTC
CDR3aa: CSAIKLAGESETQYF

d_gene: -
j_gene: TRBJ2-7
len: 11
abundance: many
v_gene: TRBV7-9
CDR3nt: TGTGCCAGCAGCTTTTTAGACGAGCAGTACTTC
CDR3aa: CASSFLDEQYF

d_gene: -
j_gene: TRBJ1-1
len: 12
abundance: -
v_gene: TRBV15
CDR3nt: TGTGCCACCAGCCGCCGACTCACTGAAGCTTTCTTT
CDR3aa: CATSRRLTEAFF

d_gene: TRBD2
j_gene: TRBJ2-7
len: 14
abundance: many
v_gene: TRBV11-2
CDR3nt: TGTGCCAGCAGTCTCAGCGGGGGAACCTACGAGCAGTACTTC
CDR3aa: CASSLSGGTYEQYF

d_gene: TRBD1
j_gene: TRBJ2-5
len: 13
abundance: many
v_gene: TRBV28
CDR3nt: TGTGCCAGCAGTCTTGACAGGGATGAGACCCAGTACTTC
CDR3aa: CASSLDRDETQYF

d_gene: TRBD2
j_gene: TRBJ2-3
len: 14
abundance: many
v_gene: TRBV4-1
CDR3nt: TGCGCCAGCAGCCGGACGGGAGGCCCAGATACGCAGTATTTT
CDR3aa: CASSRTGGPDTQYF

d_gene: TRBD1
j_gene: TRBJ1-1
len: 13
abundance: many
v_gene: TRBV7-9
CDR3nt: TGTGCCAGCATAGACAGGGTGAGGACTGAAGCTTTCTTT
CDR3aa: CASIDRVRTEAFF

d_gene: TRBD2
j_gene: TRBJ2-1
len: 17
abundance: many
v_gene: TRBV10-3
CDR3nt: TGTGCCATCAGTCAACAACCCGGGACTAGCGGGAGGAATGAGCAGTTCTTC
CDR3aa: CAISQQPGTSGRNEQFF

d_gene: TRBD1
j_gene: TRBJ2-7
len: 15
abundance: few
v_gene: TRBV6-2/TRBV6-3
CDR3nt: TGTGCCAGCAGTTACGGGGACAGGGTGTTGGAAGAGCAGTACTTC
CDR3aa: CASSYGDRVLEEQYF

d_gene: -
j_gene: TRBJ2-7
len: 16
abundance: many
v_gene: TRBV7-8
CDR3nt: TGTGCCAGCAGCACATCCTGGGGCGGACTCGTGAACGAGCAGTACTTC
CDR3aa: CASSTSWGGLVNEQYF

d_gene: -
j_gene: TRBJ1-5
len: 14
abundance: many
v_gene: TRBV10-2
CDR3nt: TGCGCCAGCAGTGACCGACCGATAAATCAGCCCCAGCATTTT
CDR3aa: CASSDRPINQPQHF

d_gene: -
j_gene: TRBJ2-3
len: 13
abundance: few
v_gene: TRBV6-5
CDR3nt: TGTGCCAGCCACCGGGGCACGGGAGATACGCAGTATTTT
CDR3aa: CASHRGTGDTQYF

d_gene: -
j_gene: TRBJ2-1
len: 20
abundance: many
v_gene: TRBV27
CDR3nt: TGTGCCAGCAGTTTATCGTGGGCGGGCAGATCTACCCGCTCCTACAATGAGCAGTTCTTC
CDR3aa: CASSLSWAGRSTRSYNEQFF

d_gene: -
j_gene: TRBJ2-2
len: 13
abundance: many
v_gene: TRBV7-2
CDR3nt: TGTGCCAGCAGCTCCCCGAACACCGGGGAGCTGTTTTTT
CDR3aa: CASSSPNTGELFF

d_gene: -
j_gene: TRBJ2-4
len: 13
abundance: many
v_gene: TRBV29-1
CDR3nt: TGCAGCGTTGCGGTTAGCCCGGAAAACATTCAGTACTTC
CDR3aa: CSVAVSPENIQYF

d_gene: TRBD1
j_gene: TRBJ1-5
len: 16
abundance: many
v_gene: TRBV28
CDR3nt: TGTGCCAGCAGCCCTAAGGGACAGGGGGGCCGACAGCCCCAGCATTTT
CDR3aa: CASSPKGQGGRQPQHF

d_gene: -
j_gene: TRBJ2-5
len: 13
abundance: few
v_gene: TRBV12-3/TRBV12-4
CDR3nt: TGTGCCAGCAGAACTAGCAGTCAAGAGACCCAGTACTTC
CDR3aa: CASRTSSQETQYF

d_gene: -
j_gene: TRBJ2-3
len: 16
abundance: many
v_gene: TRBV7-9
CDR3nt: TGTGCCAGCAGCTTGCTGGGCCGCCGGCGGGCAGATACGCAGTATTTT
CDR3aa: CASSLLGRRRADTQYF

d_gene: TRBD2
j_gene: TRBJ2-3
len: 16
abundance: many
v_gene: TRBV5-1
CDR3nt: TGCGCCAGCAGCCTCATAGCGGGAGGTAGCACAGATACGCAGTATTTT
CDR3aa: CASSLIAGGSTDTQYF

d_gene: TRBD1
j_gene: TRBJ2-1
len: 15
abundance: -
v_gene: TRBV30
CDR3nt: TGTGCCTGGAGTGTATGGGCCAGGGGGCTGAATGAGCAGTTCTTC
CDR3aa: CAWSVWARGLNEQFF

d_gene: TRBD2
j_gene: TRBJ2-1
len: 16
abundance: many
v_gene: TRBV5-1
CDR3nt: TGCGCCAGCAGCTTAGTCAGCGGGAGGGCCCTCAATGAGCAGTTCTTC
CDR3aa: CASSLVSGRALNEQFF

d_gene: -
j_gene: TRBJ1-1
len: 13
abundance: large
v_gene: TRBV27
CDR3nt: TGTGCCAGCAGTTTATCACGGAACACTGAAGCTTTCTTT
CDR3aa: CASSLSRNTEAFF

d_gene: TRBD2
j_gene: TRBJ2-7
len: 13
abundance: many
v_gene: TRBV3-1
CDR3nt: TGTGCCAGCATTATAGCGGGAGCCCTCGAGCAGTACTTC
CDR3aa: CASIIAGALEQYF

d_gene: -
j_gene: TRBJ2-7
len: 14
abundance: many
v_gene: TRBV6-1
CDR3nt: TGTGCCAGTCAACGCCGGGACACAAACTACGAGCAGTACTTC
CDR3aa: CASQRRDTNYEQYF

d_gene: TRBD2
j_gene: TRBJ2-7
len: 15
abundance: many
v_gene: TRBV20-1
CDR3nt: TGCAGTGCCGGGGGACTAGCGGGAGAATTTTACGAGCAGTACTTC
CDR3aa: CSAGGLAGEFYEQYF

d_gene: -
j_gene: TRBJ1-4
len: 15
abundance: many
v_gene: TRBV4-2
CDR3nt: TGTGCCAGCAGCCAAGATGAGGGAACGGTCGAAAAACTGTTTTTT
CDR3aa: CASSQDEGTVEKLFF

d_gene: -
j_gene: TRBJ1-5
len: 15
abundance: many
v_gene: TRBV7-8
CDR3nt: TGTGCCAGCAGCACTCTTTCGGGGCCCAATCAGCCCCAGCATTTT
CDR3aa: CASSTLSGPNQPQHF

d_gene: -
j_gene: TRBJ2-5
len: 15
abundance: many
v_gene: TRBV18
CDR3nt: TGTGCCAGCTCACCAACCGGGGGCGCGGGGGAGACCCAGTACTTC
CDR3aa: CASSPTGGAGETQYF

d_gene: -
j_gene: TRBJ2-1
len: 15
abundance: many
v_gene: TRBV12-3/TRBV12-4
CDR3nt: TGTGCCAGCAGTTTAGGGCGGGATGGTTACAATGAGCAGTTCTTC
CDR3aa: CASSLGRDGYNEQFF

d_gene: -
j_gene: TRBJ1-6
len: 14
abundance: many
v_gene: TRBV27
CDR3nt: TGTGCCAGCAGTTGGGACTCCTATAATTCACCCCTCCACTTT
CDR3aa: CASSWDSYNSPLHF

d_gene: TRBD1
j_gene: TRBJ1-1
len: 13
abundance: many
v_gene: TRBV4-2
CDR3nt: TGTGCCAGCAGCCTTCCACAGGGGACTGAAGCTTTCTTT
CDR3aa: CASSLPQGTEAFF

d_gene: -
j_gene: TRBJ2-3
len: 14
abundance: -
v_gene: TRBV20-1
CDR3nt: TGCAGTGCTAGAGCGACCGACTACACAGATACGCAGTATTTT
CDR3aa: CSARATDYTDTQYF

d_gene: TRBD1
j_gene: TRBJ2-7
len: 13
abundance: many
v_gene: TRBV5-4
CDR3nt: TGTGCCAGCAGCATGGGACAGCCCTACGAGCAGTACTTC
CDR3aa: CASSMGQPYEQYF

d_gene: -
j_gene: TRBJ2-5
len: 13
abundance: many
v_gene: TRBV27
CDR3nt: TGTGCCAGCAGTTTCAGAGGGGAAGAGACCCAGTACTTC
CDR3aa: CASSFRGEETQYF

d_gene: TRBD2
j_gene: TRBJ2-1
len: 15
abundance: many
v_gene: TRBV7-8
CDR3nt: TGTGCCAGCAGCTTTACTAGCGGGAGGTCTGATGAGCAGTTCTTC
CDR3aa: CASSFTSGRSDEQFF

d_gene: -
j_gene: TRBJ2-7
len: 17
abundance: many
v_gene: TRBV5-1
CDR3nt: TGCGCCAGCAGCCGCCCTGGGAAGGACAGATTGGGCTACGAGCAGTACTTC
CDR3aa: CASSRPGKDRLGYEQYF

d_gene: -
j_gene: TRBJ2-7
len: 15
abundance: many
v_gene: TRBV9
CDR3nt: TGTGCCAGCAGCGTAGAAGCTAGCGTCTCCTACGAGCAGTACTTC
CDR3aa: CASSVEASVSYEQYF

d_gene: TRBD1
j_gene: TRBJ2-7
len: 14
abundance: many
v_gene: TRBV6-5
CDR3nt: TGTGCCAGCAGTTACTCCAGGGGGCCCCACGAGCAGTACTTC
CDR3aa: CASSYSRGPHEQYF

d_gene: -
j_gene: TRBJ2-6
len: 14
abundance: many
v_gene: TRBV19
CDR3nt: TGTGCCAGTAGGTGGTACTCTGGGGCCAACGTCCTGACTTTC
CDR3aa: CASRWYSGANVLTF

d_gene: -
j_gene: TRBJ2-7
len: 16
abundance: many
v_gene: TRBV5-6
CDR3nt: TGTGCCAGCAGCTTAGGGACGCGGCCGCATCGCTACGAGCAGTACTTC
CDR3aa: CASSLGTRPHRYEQYF

d_gene: -
j_gene: TRBJ1-1
len: 14
abundance: many
v_gene: TRBV27
CDR3nt: TGTGCCAGCAGACCCCTGGACCTGAACACTGAAGCTTTCTTT
CDR3aa: CASRPLDLNTEAFF

d_gene: TRBD2
j_gene: TRBJ2-3
len: 16
abundance: many
v_gene: TRBV5-1
CDR3nt: TGCGCCAGCATTGCCGTAGCGGGACTAAGCACAGATACGCAGTATTTT
CDR3aa: CASIAVAGLSTDTQYF

d_gene: -
j_gene: TRBJ1-2
len: 14
abundance: many
v_gene: TRBV12-3/TRBV12-4
CDR3nt: TGTGCCAGCAGTTTAGCGGGCAGCAACTATGGCTACACCTTC
CDR3aa: CASSLAGSNYGYTF

d_gene: -
j_gene: TRBJ2-5
len: 13
abundance: few
v_gene: TRBV7-2
CDR3nt: TGTGCCAGCAGCTTGAACATCCAAGAGACCCAGTACTTC
CDR3aa: CASSLNIQETQYF

d_gene: TRBD1
j_gene: TRBJ1-5
len: 15
abundance: few
v_gene: TRBV7-9
CDR3nt: TGTGCCAGCAGCCGGGGACAGGGGGGCAGTCAGCCCCAGCATTTT
CDR3aa: CASSRGQGGSQPQHF

d_gene: TRBD1
j_gene: TRBJ1-1
len: 17
abundance: many
v_gene: TRBV27
CDR3nt: TGTGCCAGCCCCCTCGAACGCACCGGGACAGCTATTACTGAAGCTTTCTTT
CDR3aa: CASPLERTGTAITEAFF

d_gene: -
j_gene: TRBJ1-4
len: 15
abundance: many
v_gene: TRBV11-1
CDR3nt: TGTGCCAGCAGCTCGACAGGAGCAACTAATGAAAAACTGTTTTTT
CDR3aa: CASSSTGATNEKLFF